This T cell receptor beta chain appears in the sequencing data of a study of identical twins. This clonotype was detected a few times. Antigen: not known. Study-wide findings and caveats: For cord blood, abundant beta clonotypes had fewer insertions, unlike memory repertoires, which showed none. Twins' surplus sharing was weaker for beta out-of-frame sequences.

TCRdb reprocessed the 5' RACE reads with MiXCR, giving one entry per CDR3 protein. Among about 700,000 distinct CDR3 sequences listed, 5.5% to 7.5% were seen once. V shed 7 bases, J shed 5 bases, and the junction held 10 bases outside the gene matches. The germline CDR1 and CDR2 sequences are SGHTS and YDEGEE. This CDR3 contains 15 residues. The specimen sequenced was naive T cells sorted from blood. The TCR was taken from a young man in good health. The chain uses TRBV5-8 and TRBJ1-5; 9 positions match TRBD1. The CDR3 nucleotides read TGTGCCAGCCAGACCAGGACAGGGGTGGATCAGCCCCAGCATTTT. Encoded protein: CASQTRTGVDQPQHF.